These 18 T cell receptor beta chains came from one sample sequenced in a study of cytomegalovirus exposure and HLA in healthy donors. 60 Vbeta and 13 Jbeta primers were used in PCR. Only in-frame clones appear in the TCRdb table, and some are missing; sequencing was by immunoSEQ multiplex PCR. Of about 110,000 clones in the sample, 71% were seen once. The sample consisted of PBMCs. The receptors shown here come from a female donor in good health and CMV-seronegative.

This clone was recorded a few times. The chain links TRBV6-1 to TRBJ2-6, with 10 bases aligning to TRBD2. Germline CDR1 reads MNHNS; CDR2 reads SASEGT. There are 18 residues in the CDR3. With V trimmed by 3 bases and J by 1 base, 6 bases remained unmatched. The CDR3 loop is CASSETLAGASGANVLTF. In DNA form, the CDR3 reads TGTGCCAGCAGTGAGACTCTAGCGGGAGCTTCTGGGGCCAACGTCCTGACTTTC.

V usage is TRBV7-2 and J usage is TRBJ2-2; D gene uncertain. CDR1 and CDR2 from the germline V gene are SGHTA and FQGNSA. Trimming pared 3 bases from V and 1 base from J, leaving 12 bases between. The CDR3 length is 16 residues. The CDR3 is CASSFLSFLNTGELFF. Written as DNA, the CDR3 is TGTGCCAGCAGCTTTTTGTCCTTTTTGAACACCGGGGAGCTGTTTTTT.

This clone was seen only a few times. This rearrangement joins TRBV27 to TRBJ2-7; 9 nucleotides match TRBD1. Germline values: CDR1 MNHEY, CDR2 SMNVEV (reference sequence). The CDR3 totals 14 residues. The V segment lost 7 bases and the J segment 5 bases; nucleotides outside the gene matches: 9. The CDR3 sequence: CASTSGTGYHEQYF. The CDR3 nucleotides are TGTGCCAGCACTTCAGGGACAGGGTACCACGAGCAGTACTTC.

V is TRBV11-2 and J is TRBJ2-2, with TRBD2 matching 11 bases. Germline CDR1 is SGHAT and CDR2 is FQNNGV. The junction had 12 bases not matched to a gene; V was cut back by 3 bases and J by 3 bases. The CDR3 is 19 residues long. The CDR3 DNA follows: TGTGCCAGCAGCTTGGGAGTGGCTAGCGGGAGGTCGTACACCGGGGAGCTGTTTTTT. Its protein is CASSLGVASGRSYTGELFF.

This chain joins TRBV19 and TRBJ2-2; perhaps TRBD2 as D (6 bases). Germline CDR1 reads LNHDA; CDR2 reads SQIVND (reference sequence). The CDR3 is 15 amino acids. Trimming shortened V by 7 bases and J by 3 bases, and 15 bases separated the two germline ends. The CDR3 protein is CASNRASDYTGELFF. CDR3 DNA: TGTGCCAGTAATCGGGCTAGCGACTACACCGGGGAGCTGTTTTTT. Full variable domain (rest looked up from reference TRBV19 and TRBJ2-2): DGGITQSPKYLFRKEGQNVTLSCEQNLNHDAMYWYRQDPGQGLRLIYYSQIVNDFQKGDIAEGYSVSREKKESFPLTVTSAQKNPTAFYLCASNRASDYTGELFFGEGSRLTVL.

The CDR3 DNA follows: TGTGCCAGAAGCTTTCAGGCCCCAACTAATGAAAAACTGTTTTTT. It encodes CARSFQAPTNEKLFF. The chain couples TRBV5-3 to TRBJ1-4; D unclear. TRBV5-3 is recorded as an ORF, its role being uncertain. V was cut by 2 bases and J by 0 bases, with 8 bases left in between. The CDR3 covers 15 residues.

V is TRBV7-9 and J is TRBJ2-1; 13 bases match TRBD2. This CDR3 is 16 amino acids long. Unmatched junction bases numbered 6, after V lost 4 bases and J lost 6 bases. CDR1 SEHNR and CDR2 FQNEAQ come from the germline V gene (reference sequence). The CDR3 DNA reads as TGTGCCAGCAGCTCCCCGGGACTAGCGGGATCCAATGAGCAGTTCTTC. Encoded protein: CASSSPGLAGSNEQFF.

V and J are TRBV19 and TRBJ2-1; unclear D gene. The length of the CDR3 is 13 residues. The germline V and J ends were trimmed by 5 bases and 7 bases, with 12 bases remaining between them. CDR1 and CDR2 (germline): LNHDA, SQIVND (reference sequence). The CDR3, as DNA: TGTGCCAGTAGTGACTCCTCTGGGAATGAGCAGTTCTTC. Encoded protein: CASSDSSGNEQFF.

This clone appeared a few times. This chain connects TRBV11-3 to TRBJ2-1, with 7 bases lining up with TRBD2. Germline V gene sequence: CDR1 SGHNT, CDR2 YENEEA. J gave up 2 bases and V 2 bases, and 6 bases lay outside the gene matches. The CDR3 runs to 16 residues. The CDR3 DNA is TGTGCCAGCAGCTTAAGCGGGACCCACACCTACAATGAGCAGTTCTTC. Residues: CASSLSGTHTYNEQFF. Variable domain in full (rest from reference TRBV11-3 and TRBJ2-1): EAGVVQSPRYKIIEKKQPVAFWCNPISGHNTLYWYLQNLGQGPELLIRYENEEAVDDSQLPKDRFSAERLKGVDSTLKIQPAELGDSAVYLCASSLSGTHTYNEQFFGPGTRLTVL.

This clone came up a few times. V usage is TRBV30 and J usage is TRBJ2-2; 8 bases are a match to TRBD2. CDR1 GTSNPN and CDR2 SVGIG come from the germline V gene (reference sequence). Unmatched junction bases numbered 7, after V lost 1 base and J lost 3 bases. CDR3 length equals 16 residues. For the CDR3, the DNA is TGTGCCTGGAGTGGGGGAAGCGGGAGTCACACCGGGGAGCTGTTTTTT. It encodes CAWSGGSGSHTGELFF.

This clone came up a few times. The V gene is TRBV2, the J gene TRBJ2-7, with 7 bases lining up with TRBD2. Germline CDR1 reads SNHLY; CDR2 reads FYNNEI. Losses at the gene ends were 8 bases for V and 0 bases for J; bases not matched to a gene: 7. The CDR3 extends over 14 amino acids. CDR3 nucleotide sequence: TGTGCCAGCGCGTCCCAGCGGGACTCCTACGAGCAGTACTTC. Translating it yields CASASQRDSYEQYF. Combining the CDR3 with reference TRBV2 and TRBJ2-7 gives the whole variable domain EPEVTQTPSHQVTQMGQEVILRCVPISNHLYFYWYRQILGQKVEFLVSFYNNEISEKSEIFDDQFSVERPDGSNFTLKIRSTKLEDSAMYFCASASQRDSYEQYFGPGTRLTVT.

The table lists this clone with a few counts. This sequence joins TRBV6-1 and TRBJ2-2; D is undetermined. Between the trimmed V and J ends, which lost 4 bases and 1 base, there was a span of 7 bases. The CDR3 runs 14 residues. Looked up from germline, CDR1 is MNHNS and CDR2 is SASEGT. As DNA, the CDR3 is TGTGCCAGCAGTGCAACGGTGAACACCGGGGAGCTGTTTTTT. Protein product: CASSATVNTGELFF.

This clone has only a few counts. The rearrangement joins TRBV30 to TRBJ1-1; 7 bases are a match to TRBD1. The CDR3 spans 15 residues. Germline V CDR1 and CDR2: GTSNPN, SVGIG (reference sequence). J lost 3 bases, V lost 3 bases, and 10 bases had no gene match. CDR3 DNA: TGTGCCTGGAGACCCAGGGGGGTAGGGGACACTGAAGCTTTCTTT. Residues: CAWRPRGVGDTEAFF.

The V call is TRBV30, the J call TRBJ2-7; no clear D gene. Germline V gene lookup returns CDR1 GTSNPN and CDR2 SVGIG (reference sequence). V was shortened by 3 bases and J by 7 bases, with 19 bases between the two germline ends. The CDR3 extends over 14 amino acids. CDR3 sequence (DNA): TGTGCCTGGAGACTTAGTAACCTTCTTGGTGAGCAGTACTTC. As protein: CAWRLSNLLGEQYF.

There are a few counts of this clone. The chain combines TRBV19 with TRBJ1-5, with 10 bases that match TRBD1. Germline CDR1 is LNHDA and CDR2 is SQIVND (reference sequence). J gave up 3 bases and V 2 bases, and 7 bases lay outside the gene matches. This CDR3 has 17 residues. The CDR3 DNA reads TGTGCCAGTAGTATAATTAGGGACAGGGGTGCCAATCAGCCCCAGCATTTT. This encodes CASSIIRDRGANQPQHF.

This rearrangement joins TRBV5-4 to TRBJ2-5; maybe TRBD1 (5 bases). The CDR3 runs to 14 residues. The ends were cut back, 4 bases at V and 2 bases at J, with 12 bases in the middle. Germline CDR1 SGHNT, CDR2 YYREEE (reference sequence). In DNA form, the CDR3 reads TGTGCCAGCAGCACACAGGAATTACAAGAGACCCAGTACTTC. Translating gives CASSTQELQETQYF.

V gene TRBV27 combines with J gene TRBJ2-1, with 7 bases aligning to TRBD2. CDR3 length equals 14 residues. Unmatched junction bases numbered 0, after V lost 2 bases and J lost 2 bases. The germline V gene has CDR1 MNHEY and CDR2 SMNVEV (reference sequence). In DNA, the CDR3 is TGTGCCAGCAGTTTAGCGGGAGCCTACAATGAGCAGTTCTTC. Encoded protein: CASSLAGAYNEQFF.

The V call is TRBV10-3, the J call TRBJ2-1; 11 nucleotides agree with TRBD2. Germline trimming cut 6 bases from V and 3 bases from J; bases unmatched to any gene: 7. CDR1 ENHRY and CDR2 SYGVKD come from the germline V gene. CDR3 size: 16 residues. The CDR3 sequence: CAIRDRLAGRYNEQFF. For the CDR3, the DNA is TGTGCCATCAGGGACCGACTAGCGGGACGCTACAATGAGCAGTTCTTC.